The 17 T cell receptor beta chains below all came from one sample that was sequenced in a study of yellow fever vaccine responses in identical twins. TCRdb analysed the RT-PCR reads with MiXCR anew, one entry per CDR3 protein. Of more than 30,000 distinct CDR3 sequences in the sample, approximately 54% were seen once. The sample consisted of T cells from blood (PBMCs), unsorted or a sorted subset (not recorded which), taken before or after yellow fever vaccination (not recorded which). Every receptor here comes from a woman aged 18-29 years who received the yellow fever vaccine.

This clonotype has a handful of counts. The chain couples TRBV4-2 to TRBJ1-1, with TRBD1 matching over 8 bases. Germline V gene lookup returns CDR1 LGHNA and CDR2 YNFKEQ. The CDR3 has 13 residues. Trimming cost V 4 bases and J 4 bases; bases outside gene matches: 2. The CDR3 here is CASSPDRGTEAFF. CDR3 sequence (DNA): TGTGCCAGCAGCCCAGACAGGGGCACTGAAGCTTTCTTT.

The gene calls are TRBV5-1 and TRBJ2-7; 7 bases are a match to TRBD1. The CDR3 length is 13 residues. Germline V gene sequence: CDR1 SGHRS, CDR2 YFSETQ. The trim removed 1 base at V and 6 bases at J, leaving 4 bases unmatched. In DNA, the CDR3 is TGCGCCAGCAGCTTGAAAGGGGGCGGCGAGCAGTACTTC. Encoded protein: CASSLKGGGEQYF.

The chain couples TRBV20-1 to TRBJ1-5, with TRBD1 identical over 7 bases. Losses at the gene ends were 8 bases for V and 2 bases for J; bases not matched to a gene: 3. Germline CDR1 reads DFQATT; CDR2 reads SNEGSKA (reference sequence). The CDR3 contains 12 residues. CDR3 DNA: TGCAGTACCGGACAGGGCAATCAGCCCCAGCATTTT. Translated: CSTGQGNQPQHF.

This clonotype has just a few counts. This chain uses TRBV13 with TRBJ2-2; 7 nucleotides match TRBD1. In germline, CDR1 is PRHDT, CDR2 FYEKMQ (reference sequence). Unmatched junction bases numbered 5, after V lost 5 bases and J lost 5 bases. This CDR3 spans 14 amino acids. CDR3 in amino acids: CASSTGVRTGELFF. DNA for the CDR3: TGTGCCAGCAGCACAGGGGTGCGGACCGGGGAGCTGTTTTTT.

The rearrangement uses TRBV6-1 and TRBJ1-1; D uncertain. The germline V gene encodes CDR1 MNHNS and CDR2 SASEGT. The CDR3 has 14 residues. Trimming removed 4 bases at V and 0 bases at J, with 9 bases between. The CDR3 sequence: CASSVDRMNTEAFF. The CDR3 region has the DNA TGTGCCAGCAGTGTGGACCGCATGAACACTGAAGCTTTCTTT.

This clonotype was picked up a small number of times. The J gene is TRBJ2-3, the V gene TRBV12-3 or TRBV12-4; D is uncertain. V lost 1 base to trimming and J lost 1 base, with 12 bases between them. The CDR3 covers 16 residues. The CDR3 reads CASSLGSWFGTDTQYF. DNA for the CDR3: TGTGCCAGCAGTTTAGGCAGTTGGTTTGGCACAGATACGCAGTATTTT.

The chain employs TRBV14 and TRBJ1-1; D is unresolved. The germline gives CDR1 SGHDN, CDR2 FVKESK. Trimming took off 3 bases at V and 0 bases at J, with 2 bases between the two ends. This CDR3 is 12 amino acids long. The CDR3 is CASSHMNTEAFF. DNA of the CDR3: TGTGCCAGCAGCCACATGAACACTGAAGCTTTCTTT.

The V and J genes are TRBV3-1 and TRBJ2-7; possibly TRBD2 for D (5 bases). V was shortened by 0 bases and J by 3 bases, with 9 bases between the two germline ends. The CDR3 consists of 14 residues. Germline CDR1 is LGHDT and CDR2 is YNNKEL (reference sequence). CDR3 protein: CASSQDPSSYEQYF. CDR3 in DNA: TGTGCCAGCAGCCAAGATCCTAGCAGCTACGAGCAGTACTTC.

This clonotype was observed a handful of times. The chain couples TRBV7-9 to TRBJ2-2; D remains unclear. The ends were cut back, 1 base at V and 5 bases at J, with 11 bases in the middle. CDR3 length: 15 amino acids. Germline V lookup: CDR1 SEHNR, CDR2 FQNEAQ (reference sequence). The chain's CDR3 is CASSLGFAITGELFF. DNA for the CDR3: TGTGCCAGCAGCTTAGGGTTCGCAATTACCGGGGAGCTGTTTTTT.

The chain joins TRBV28 to TRBJ2-5; 7 bases are a match to TRBD2. J lost 5 bases, V lost 5 bases, and 5 bases had no gene match. CDR3 length equals 13 residues. Germline loops: CDR1 MDHEN, CDR2 SYDVKM. The DNA for the CDR3 is TGTGCCAGCAGTCCCGGGGGGAAGGAGACCCAGTACTTC. This encodes CASSPGGKETQYF.

As DNA, the CDR3 is TGTGCCAGCAGTGACGGCAGTAATGGAAACACCATATATTTT. It translates to CASSDGSNGNTIYF. V is TRBV2 and J is TRBJ1-3; D remains ambiguous. Per the germline V gene, CDR1 is SNHLY and CDR2 is FYNNEI. V lost 3 bases to trimming and J lost 3 bases, with 9 bases between them. CDR3 length: 14 residues.

The rearrangement uses TRBV4-1 and TRBJ1-5; the match to TRBD1 covers 9 bases. The CDR3 consists of 16 residues. After removal of 3 bases from V and 3 bases from J, the junction contained 6 bases not matched to a gene. Germline-derived CDR1 and CDR2 are MGHRA and YSYEKL. DNA of the CDR3: TGCGCCAGCAGCCACTTGGACAGGGGCTACAATCAGCCCCAGCATTTT. It is translated as CASSHLDRGYNQPQHF.

The chain recombines TRBV5-1 with TRBJ2-7; 9 positions match TRBD2. Germline V gives CDR1 SGHRS, CDR2 YFSETQ. V lost 5 bases to trimming and J lost 1 base; unmatched junction nucleotides: 4. The CDR3 extends over 14 amino acids. The CDR3 protein is CASRLGLASYEQYF. As DNA, the CDR3 is TGCGCCAGCAGGCTGGGACTAGCATCCTACGAGCAGTACTTC. The full variable domain, with the rest looked up from reference TRBV5-1 and TRBJ2-7, is KAGVTQTPRYLIKTRGQQVTLSCSPISGHRSVSWYQQTPGQGLQFLFEYFSETQRNKGNFPGRFSGRQFSNSRSEMNVSTLELGDSALYLCASRLGLASYEQYFGPGTRLTVT.

This clonotype was seen a handful of times. This sequence joins TRBV5-1 and TRBJ2-3; D assignment may be TRBD1 or TRBD2 (5 bases each). The CDR3 runs to 17 residues. V was clipped by 3 bases and J by 1 base, with 18 bases between them. CDR1 and CDR2 (germline): SGHRS, YFSETQ. CDR3 residues: CASSSEPGRFRTDTQYF. The DNA for the CDR3 is TGCGCCAGCAGCTCGGAACCGGGGCGTTTCCGCACAGATACGCAGTATTTT.

This chain links TRBV5-1 with TRBJ1-1; D is possibly TRBD1 (5 bases). This CDR3 is built from 16 residues. Germline V gene data show CDR1 as SGHRS and CDR2 as YFSETQ. V was pared by 2 bases and J by 0 bases, with 14 bases between. The chain's CDR3 is CASSLLSRGMNTEAFF. CDR3 bases: TGCGCCAGCAGCTTATTATCGAGGGGAATGAACACTGAAGCTTTCTTT.

This chain links TRBV2 with TRBJ2-7; possible D gene TRBD2, 7 bases. The CDR3 is 16 amino acids. Germline CDR1 is SNHLY and CDR2 is FYNNEI. The CDR3 DNA reads TGTGCGAGTCTGAAACGGGGGCTAGCGGACCCCTACGAGCAGTACGTC. Its translation: CASLKRGLADPYEQYV.

The chain joins TRBV29-1 to TRBJ2-2; D might be TRBD1 or TRBD2, each matching 5 bases. Deletions cut 1 base from V and 6 bases from J, with 12 bases between. The CDR3 length is 14 residues. Germline assignment: CDR1 SQVTM and CDR2 ANQGSEA. The CDR3 is CSVEAGLASGELFF. The CDR3 region has the DNA TGCAGCGTTGAAGCGGGGCTGGCCTCCGGGGAGCTGTTTTTT.